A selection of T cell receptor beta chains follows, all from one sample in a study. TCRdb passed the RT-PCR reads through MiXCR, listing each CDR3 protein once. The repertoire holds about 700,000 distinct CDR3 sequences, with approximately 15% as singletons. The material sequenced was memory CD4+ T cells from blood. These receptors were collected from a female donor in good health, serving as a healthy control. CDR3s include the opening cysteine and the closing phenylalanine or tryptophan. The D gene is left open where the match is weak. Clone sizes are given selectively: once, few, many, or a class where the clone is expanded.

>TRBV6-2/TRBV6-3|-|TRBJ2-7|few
CASSYLVGTHYF
TGTGCCAGCAGTTATCTAGTCGGGACCCACTACTTC
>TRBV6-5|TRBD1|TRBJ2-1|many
CASSMRQGGRNEQFF
TGTGCCAGCAGTATGCGACAGGGGGGCCGAAATGAGCAGTTCTTC
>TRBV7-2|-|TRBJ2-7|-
CASSFQGPPTEQYF
TGTGCCAGCAGCTTTCAGGGGCCCCCAACCGAGCAGTACTTC
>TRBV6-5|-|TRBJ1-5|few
CASRQQGGSQPQHF
TGTGCCAGCAGGCAACAGGGAGGGAGTCAGCCCCAGCATTTT
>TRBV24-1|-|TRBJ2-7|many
CATSDLTEEQYF
TGTGCCACCAGTGATTTGACGGAAGAGCAGTACTTC
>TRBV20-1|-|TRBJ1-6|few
CSARVRTGVDDSPLHF
TGCAGTGCTAGAGTCCGAACGGGGGTGGATGACTCACCCCTCCACTTT
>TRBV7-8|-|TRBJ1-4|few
CASSLERENEKLFF
TGTGCCAGCAGCTTAGAAAGGGAGAATGAAAAACTGTTTTTT
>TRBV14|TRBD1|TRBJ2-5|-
CASSQLPGQQYF
TGTGCCAGCAGCCAGCTCCCGGGACAGCAGTACTTC
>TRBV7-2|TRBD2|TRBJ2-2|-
CASSRLAATGELFF
TGTGCCAGCAGCCGACTAGCAGCGACCGGGGAGCTGTTTTTT
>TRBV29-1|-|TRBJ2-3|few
CSVILWLTDTQYF
TGCAGCGTTATTCTGTGGCTTACGGATACGCAGTATTTT
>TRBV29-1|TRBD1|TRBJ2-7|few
CSVEDYRGEGQYF
TGCAGCGTTGAAGACTACAGGGGTGAGGGGCAGTACTTC
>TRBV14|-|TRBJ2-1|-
CASSQDLYRNEQFF
TGTGCCAGCAGCCAAGATCTTTACCGCAATGAGCAGTTCTTC
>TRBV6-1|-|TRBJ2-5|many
CASSLTESQETQYF
TGTGCCAGCAGTCTTACAGAATCGCAAGAGACCCAGTACTTC
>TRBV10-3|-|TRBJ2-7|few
CAISEPGRTGPLSYEQYF
TGTGCCATCAGTGAGCCTGGACGAACAGGGCCCCTTTCCTACGAGCAGTACTTC
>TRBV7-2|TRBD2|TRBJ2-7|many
CASRGLAGGPYEQYF
TGTGCCAGCAGGGGGCTAGCGGGAGGGCCCTACGAGCAGTACTTC
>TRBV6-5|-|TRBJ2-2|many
CASSYIEGGELFF
TGTGCCAGCAGTTACATAGAGGGCGGGGAGCTGTTTTTT
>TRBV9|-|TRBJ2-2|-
CASSVGQATNTGELFF
TGTGCCAGCAGCGTAGGTCAGGCAACGAACACCGGGGAGCTGTTTTTT
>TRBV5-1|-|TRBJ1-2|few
CASSLSELNYGYTF
TGCGCCAGCAGCTTAAGCGAGCTAAACTATGGCTACACCTTC
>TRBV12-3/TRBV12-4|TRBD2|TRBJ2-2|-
CASSSQAGAGTGELFF
TGTGCCAGCAGTTCTCAAGCGGGAGCAGGCACCGGGGAGCTGTTTTTT
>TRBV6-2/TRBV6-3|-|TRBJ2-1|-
CASSSHYNEQFF
TGTGCCAGCAGCAGTCACTACAATGAGCAGTTCTTC
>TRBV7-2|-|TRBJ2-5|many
CASSLEAVGTQYF
TGTGCCAGCAGCTTAGAAGCCGTTGGGACCCAGTACTTC
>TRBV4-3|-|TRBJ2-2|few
CASSQDSGLGTGELFF
TGCGCCAGCAGCCAAGATTCGGGCTTGGGCACCGGGGAGCTGTTTTTT
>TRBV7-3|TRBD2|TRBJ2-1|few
CASSTTGGNEQFF
TGTGCCAGCAGCACCACCGGGGGGAATGAGCAGTTCTTC
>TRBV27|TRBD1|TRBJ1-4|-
CASSLSGGDEKLFF
TGTGCCAGCAGTTTGTCAGGGGGCGATGAAAAACTGTTTTTT
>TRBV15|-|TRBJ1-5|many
CATSETGNSNQPQHF
TGTGCCACCAGCGAGACAGGAAATAGCAATCAGCCCCAGCATTTT
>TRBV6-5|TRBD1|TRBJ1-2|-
CASSRPPGQGAFGYTF
TGTGCCAGCAGTAGGCCACCGGGACAGGGTGCTTTCGGCTACACCTTC
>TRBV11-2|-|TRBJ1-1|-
CASSLGMYTEAFF
TGTGCCAGCAGCCTGGGGATGTACACTGAAGCTTTCTTT
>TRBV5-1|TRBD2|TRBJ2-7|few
CASSPGGSNSYEQYF
TGCGCCAGCAGCCCGGGAGGTAGTAATTCCTACGAGCAGTACTTC
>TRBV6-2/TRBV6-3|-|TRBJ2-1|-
CASSYRADNEQFF
TGTGCCAGCAGTTACCGGGCTGACAATGAGCAGTTCTTC
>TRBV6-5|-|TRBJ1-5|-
CASSPQGAKQPQHF
TGTGCCAGCAGTCCCCAGGGAGCTAAGCAGCCCCAGCATTTT
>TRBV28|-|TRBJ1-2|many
CASISNYGYTF
TGTGCCAGCATCTCAAACTATGGCTACACCTTC
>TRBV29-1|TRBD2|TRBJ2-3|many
CSVGRGLAGGTDTQYF
TGCAGCGTTGGGAGAGGGCTAGCGGGAGGCACAGATACGCAGTATTTT
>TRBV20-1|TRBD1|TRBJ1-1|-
CSASFKGARTEAFF
TGCAGTGCCTCTTTTAAGGGGGCAAGAACTGAAGCTTTCTTT
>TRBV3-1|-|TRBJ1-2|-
CASSQQGEGYTF
TGTGCCAGCAGCCAGCAGGGTGAGGGCTACACCTTC
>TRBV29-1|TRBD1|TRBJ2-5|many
CSVPGQGEETQYF
TGCAGCGTTCCGGGACAGGGGGAGGAGACCCAGTACTTC
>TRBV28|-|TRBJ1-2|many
CASISGQPENYGYTF
TGTGCCAGCATCTCAGGACAGCCGGAGAACTATGGCTACACCTTC
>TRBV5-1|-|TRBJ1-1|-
CASTGAGTEAFF
TGCGCCAGCACGGGGGCTGGTACTGAAGCTTTCTTT
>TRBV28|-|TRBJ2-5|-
CASTPASPRAQYF
TGTGCCAGCACCCCAGCATCTCCCAGGGCCCAGTACTTC
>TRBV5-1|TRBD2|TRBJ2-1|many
CASHAGTSGGAGNEQFF
TGCGCCAGTCATGCCGGGACTAGCGGGGGGGCCGGAAATGAGCAGTTCTTC
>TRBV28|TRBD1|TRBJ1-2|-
CASSRWTGGYGYTF
TGTGCCAGCAGTCGCTGGACAGGGGGCTATGGCTACACCTTC
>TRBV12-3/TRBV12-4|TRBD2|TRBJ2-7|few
CASSRRLAGRLEQYF
TGTGCCAGCAGTCGCAGACTAGCGGGACGACTCGAGCAGTACTTC
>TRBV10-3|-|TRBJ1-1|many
CAISESFRMNTEAFF
TGTGCCATCAGTGAGTCGTTCAGAATGAACACTGAAGCTTTCTTT
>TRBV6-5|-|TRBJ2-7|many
CASSYGGGSGNYEQYF
TGTGCCAGCAGTTACGGGGGTGGTAGCGGAAACTACGAGCAGTACTTC
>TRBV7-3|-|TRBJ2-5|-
CASSQAIRETQYF
TGTGCCAGCAGCCAGGCTATTAGGGAGACCCAGTACTTC
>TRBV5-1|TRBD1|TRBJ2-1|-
CASSRTGTGGNEQFF
TGCGCCAGCAGCCGCACCGGGACAGGAGGAAATGAGCAGTTCTTC
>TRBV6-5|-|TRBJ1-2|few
CASGRQANYGYTF
TGTGCCAGCGGTCGTCAAGCTAACTATGGCTACACCTTC
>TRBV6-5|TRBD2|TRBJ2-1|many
CASSRTSRVEQFF
TGTGCCAGCAGCCGGACTAGCCGAGTTGAGCAGTTCTTC
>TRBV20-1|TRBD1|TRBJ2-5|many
CSVTSDRVGEETQYF
TGCAGTGTTACCTCCGACAGGGTGGGGGAAGAGACCCAGTACTTC
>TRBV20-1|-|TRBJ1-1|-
CSARDIGAVGARVTEAFF
TGCAGTGCTAGAGATATCGGGGCGGTAGGAGCCAGGGTCACTGAAGCTTTCTTT
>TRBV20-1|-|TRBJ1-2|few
CSPKTNSGGGYTF
TGCAGTCCCAAAACTAATTCGGGGGGTGGCTACACCTTC
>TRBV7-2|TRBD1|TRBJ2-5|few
CASSLGVGGGTQYF
TGTGCCAGCAGCTTAGGGGTAGGGGGCGGGACCCAGTACTTC
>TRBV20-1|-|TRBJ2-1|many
CSARVSASYNEQFF
TGCAGTGCTAGAGTCTCAGCCTCTTACAATGAGCAGTTCTTC
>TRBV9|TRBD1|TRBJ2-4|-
CASSVTGTENIQYF
TGTGCCAGCAGCGTCACCGGGACAGAAAACATTCAGTACTTC
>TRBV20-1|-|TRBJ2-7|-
CSAPRGAPYEQYF
TGCAGTGCTCCCAGGGGGGCGCCCTACGAGCAGTACTTC
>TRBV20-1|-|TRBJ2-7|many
CSAAGRIGYEQYF
TGCAGTGCTGCTGGGAGGATTGGCTACGAGCAGTACTTC
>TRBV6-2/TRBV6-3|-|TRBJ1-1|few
CASNDVNTEAFF
TGTGCCAGCAATGACGTGAACACTGAAGCTTTCTTT
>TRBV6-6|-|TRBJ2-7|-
CASSHGRAGPNEQYF
TGTGCCAGCAGTCATGGTCGGGCAGGGCCCAACGAGCAGTACTTC
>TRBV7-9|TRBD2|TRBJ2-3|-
CASSFTSGSGTDTQYF
TGTGCCAGCAGCTTCACTAGCGGGAGTGGCACAGATACGCAGTATTTT
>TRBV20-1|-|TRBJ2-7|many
CSAQGRASEQYF
TGCAGTGCCCAAGGCAGGGCTAGCGAGCAGTACTTC